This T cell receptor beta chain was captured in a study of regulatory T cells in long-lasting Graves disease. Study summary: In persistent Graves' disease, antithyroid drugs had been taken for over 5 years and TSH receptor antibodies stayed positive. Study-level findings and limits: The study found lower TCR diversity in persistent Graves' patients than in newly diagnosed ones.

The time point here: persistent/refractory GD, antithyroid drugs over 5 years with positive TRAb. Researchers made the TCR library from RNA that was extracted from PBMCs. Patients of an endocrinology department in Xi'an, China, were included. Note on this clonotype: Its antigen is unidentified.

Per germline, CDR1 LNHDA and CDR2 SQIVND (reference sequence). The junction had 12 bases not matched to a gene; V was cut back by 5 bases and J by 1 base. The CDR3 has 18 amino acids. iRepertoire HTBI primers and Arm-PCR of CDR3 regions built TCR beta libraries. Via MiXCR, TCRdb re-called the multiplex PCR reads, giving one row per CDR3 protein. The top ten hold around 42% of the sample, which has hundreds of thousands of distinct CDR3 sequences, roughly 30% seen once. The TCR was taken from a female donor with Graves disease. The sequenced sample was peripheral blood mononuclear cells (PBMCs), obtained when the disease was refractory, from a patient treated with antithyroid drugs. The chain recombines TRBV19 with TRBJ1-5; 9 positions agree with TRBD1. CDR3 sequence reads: CASSPRDRVGSSNQPQHF. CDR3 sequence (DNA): TGTGCCAGTAGTCCCCGGGACAGGGTGGGCTCGAGCAATCAGCCCCAGCATTTT. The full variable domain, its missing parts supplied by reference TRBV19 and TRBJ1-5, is DGGITQSPKYLFRKEGQNVTLSCEQNLNHDAMYWYRQDPGQGLRLIYYSQIVNDFQKGDIAEGYSVSREKKESFPLTVTSAQKNPTAFYLCASSPRDRVGSSNQPQHFGDGTRLSIL.